A selection of T cell receptor beta chains follows, all from one sample in a study of PD-1 blockade in classical Hodgkin lymphoma. Only in-frame clones appear in the TCRdb table, and some are missing; sequencing was by immunoSEQ multiplex PCR. This sample has more than 9,000 clones, with 60% to 80% found just once. The specimen was CD4+ T cells from blood, collected before the fourth cycle of nivolumab. Receptors originate from a human donor with classical Hodgkin lymphoma. CDR3s include the opening cysteine and the closing phenylalanine or tryptophan. A D gene is named only where the DNA matches it firmly. Some rows have no size entry. The others give once, few or many, or a class for an expanded clone.

size | J | D | V | DNA | CDR3
NA | TRBJ1-1 | NA | TRBV2 | TGTGCCAGCAGTGAGGGCGGATCTGAAGCTTTCTTT | CASSEGGSEAFF
NA | TRBJ2-5 | NA | TRBV6-5 | TGTGCCAGCAGTCCCGTGGGGCTAGCAGAGACCCAGTACTTC | CASSPVGLAETQYF
NA | TRBJ1-1 | NA | TRBV28 | TGTGCCAGCAGCACGGGACACTTGAACACTGAAGCTTTCTTT | CASSTGHLNTEAFF
few | TRBJ2-7 | NA | TRBV7-9 | TGTGCCAGCAGCTCGAGGGAGGACGACGAGCAGTACTTC | CASSSREDDEQYF
once | TRBJ2-2 | TRBD2 | TRBV29-1 | TGCAGCGTTGTCGCGGGAGAGTACACCGGGGAGCTGTTTTTT | CSVVAGEYTGELFF
NA | TRBJ2-7 | TRBD2 | TRBV7-8 | TGTGCCAGCAGCTTATTGAGACTAGCGGGAGGCTCCTACGAGCAGTACTTC | CASSLLRLAGGSYEQYF
few | TRBJ1-1 | TRBD1 | TRBV10-3 | TGTGCCATCAGTGGGACAGGGACCACTGAAGCTTTCTTT | CAISGTGTTEAFF
few | TRBJ2-6 | NA | TRBV7-3 | TGTGCCAGCAGCTTCCCCCTCTCTGGGGCCAACGTCCTGACTTTC | CASSFPLSGANVLTF
NA | TRBJ1-2 | TRBD1 | TRBV10-3 | TGTGCCATCACTAACCCGGGACAGGAACCCTATGGCTACACCTTC | CAITNPGQEPYGYTF
NA | TRBJ1-4 | NA | TRBV21-1 | TGTGCCAGCAGCAAAGGGTGCGGGAGTCAACTGTTTTTT | CASSKGCGSQLFF
once | TRBJ2-2 | NA | TRBV5-1 | TGCGCCAGCAGCTTGGCGCGGGAAGGAAACACCGGGGAGCTGTTTTTT | CASSLAREGNTGELFF
few | TRBJ2-1 | NA | TRBV19 | TGTGCCAGTAGTATCTCCGGGACCAACTACAATGAGCAGTTCTTC | CASSISGTNYNEQFF
NA | TRBJ2-1 | NA | TRBV28 | TGTGCCACTGCGAGCACCTACAATGAGCAGTTCTTC | CATASTYNEQFF
NA | TRBJ2-4 | TRBD2 | TRBV19 | TGTGCCAGTACGGGACTAGCGGGAGGTGAGCACATTCAGTACTTC | CASTGLAGGEHIQYF
NA | TRBJ1-1 | NA | TRBV27 | TGTGCCAGCAGTCGGGGGAGGATGAACACTGAAGCTTTCTTT | CASSRGRMNTEAFF
NA | TRBJ1-4 | NA | TRBV15 | TGTGCCACCAGCAGACCCAGGCGCTCACTCGGAGTTCCTAATGAAAAACTGTTTTTT | CATSRPRRSLGVPNEKLFF
few | TRBJ1-3 | NA | TRBV29-1 | TGCAGCGTTGGGGGGACGGGGGGCTCTGGAAACACCATATATTTT | CSVGGTGGSGNTIYF
few | TRBJ1-5 | NA | TRBV11-2 | TGTGCCAGCAGCCTAGGTATGTCAGCTCGCAATCAGCCCCAGCATTTT | CASSLGMSARNQPQHF
NA | TRBJ1-5 | NA | TRBV5-4 | TGTGCCAGCAGCTTGGCCGGGGGAAATCAGCCCCAGCATTTT | CASSLAGGNQPQHF
NA | TRBJ2-4 | NA | TRBV28 | TGTGCCAGCAGCCTACCGAACGGGATGGGCAAAAACATTCAGTACTTC | CASSLPNGMGKNIQYF
once | TRBJ2-5 | TRBD1 | TRBV28 | TGTGCCAGCAGTTTATTGGGACAGGGGAATCAAGAGACCCAGTACTTC | CASSLLGQGNQETQYF